This T cell receptor (beta chain) was sequenced for a study of blood T cell repertoires in COVID-19. Turning to the study itself: Sample material is recorded as cDNA or gDNA derived from T cells, B-cell-depleted T cells, or PBMCs.

CDR3 length equals 15 residues. V lost 7 bases and J lost 3; bases outside the gene matches: 8. In germline, CDR1 is LNHDA, CDR2 SQIVND (reference sequence). This clone was observed a handful of times. Source study methods: The assay estimated nucleated cells by amplifying reference gene primers. Produced via immunoSEQ multiplex PCR; TCRdb's table is partial and in-frame only. V and J calls and clone size are those listed in that table; D and trimming were worked out from the DNA. Counted here are 300,000 to 350,000 clones, 65% to 85% occurring once; the ten biggest clones make up 3%. The rearrangement joins TRBV19 to TRBJ2-3; 9 bases agree with TRBD1. The sample comprised peripheral blood. The TCR comes from a young man with active or convalescent COVID-19. The CDR3 loop reads CASKAGQGFTDTQYF. The CDR3 region has the DNA TGTGCCAGTAAAGCGGGACAGGGTTTTACAGATACGCAGTATTTT.